This T cell receptor (beta chain) is from a study of PD-1 blockade in classical Hodgkin lymphoma. Study information: Intravenous nivolumab at 3 mg/kg was given to patients every 2 weeks. Points from the study as a whole: Nivolumab starters within 1 year of ASCT were excluded.

Using immunoSEQ multiplex PCR, the repertoire was profiled, and TCRdb retains in-frame clones only, with some absent. The table shows fewer than 35,000 clones, with about four fifths occurring only once. V was clipped by 5 bases and J by 5 bases; unmatched bases: 8. The CDR3 is 15 residues long. Per germline, CDR1 SEHNR and CDR2 FQNEAQ (reference sequence). Remarks on this clone: As yet, its antigen is unknown.

Time point indicated: cycle 4 day 1 (C4D1), after less than 7 weeks of nivolumab. Relapses following autologous stem cell transplantation were seen in all patients, with brentuximab vedotin exposure varying. Best responses were complete response, partial response or progressive disease. V gene TRBV7-9 combines with J gene TRBJ2-1, with 8 bases identical to TRBD2. The sequence derives from a human donor with classical Hodgkin lymphoma. Sequences were derived from peripheral blood mononuclear cells (PBMCs), sampled before the fourth cycle of nivolumab. CDR3 loop: CASSVSGSSNNEQFF. For the CDR3, the DNA is TGTGCCAGCAGCGTAAGCGGGAGCTCGAACAATGAGCAGTTCTTC.